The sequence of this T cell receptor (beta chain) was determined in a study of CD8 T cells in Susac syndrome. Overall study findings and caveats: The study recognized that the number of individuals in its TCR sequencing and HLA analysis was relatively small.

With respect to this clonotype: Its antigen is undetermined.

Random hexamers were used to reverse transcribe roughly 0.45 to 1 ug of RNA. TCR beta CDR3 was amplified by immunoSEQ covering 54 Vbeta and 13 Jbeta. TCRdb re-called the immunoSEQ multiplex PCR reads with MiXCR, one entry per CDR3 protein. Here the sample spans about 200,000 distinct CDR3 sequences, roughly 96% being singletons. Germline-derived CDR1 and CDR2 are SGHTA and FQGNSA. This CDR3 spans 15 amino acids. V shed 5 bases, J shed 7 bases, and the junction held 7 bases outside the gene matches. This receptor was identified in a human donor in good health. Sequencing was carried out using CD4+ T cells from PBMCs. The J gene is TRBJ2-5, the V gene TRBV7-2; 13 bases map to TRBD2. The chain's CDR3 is CASSLTSGRFGTQYF. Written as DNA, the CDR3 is TGTGCCAGCAGCCTGACTAGCGGGAGGTTTGGGACCCAGTACTTC.